The following is a T cell receptor (beta chain) sequence with its context. The antigen this receptor binds is unknown. Base qualities were left out, and no much larger clone turns up one base away. The junction carries 16 bases between V and J, which are trimmed by 6 bases and 7 bases respectively. The CDR3 holds 14 amino acids from the cysteine to the phenylalanine. Here the CDR3 DNA is all that survives: 42 bases in frame from base 1. From the germline V gene (reference sequence), CDR1 is MNHNY and CDR2 is SVGAGI. This sample is part of a study of post-analysis software for immune sequencing data (dated by TCRdb to between 2015 and 2017). With respect to the entire study: The recorded disease courses included relapsing-remitting, secondary progressive and progressive-relapsing multiple sclerosis, and some patients had no subtype annotation. Patient repertoires were compared against roughly 10 previously published healthy control repertoires from donors aged roughly 6 to 25 years. A subset of samples was prepared in parallel using single-end sample barcoding, then pooled and co-amplified after Illumina adapter ligation.

The full study reports these points: Strong co-clustering of samples prepared in the same batch was shown by direct clustering with F measure, prompting a batch-effect correction. Significantly higher frequencies in patients than in controls were found for about 5 TRBV segments, including TRBV5-6, TRBV5-1 and TRBV20-1. Multiple sclerosis patients had significantly lower normalized Chao1 diversity than controls, a result that suggests substantial peripheral T-cell clonal expansion. The control group was slightly older than the multiple sclerosis patient group.

To demonstrate the VDJtools post-analysis software, TCR beta repertoires were profiled from the peripheral blood of about a dozen young patients with multiple sclerosis. The multiple sclerosis patients were children and adolescents ranging in age from roughly 6 to 15 years. Libraries were made using PCR. The data were produced on an Illumina HiSeq 2500. To reduce PCR and sequencing biases, unique molecular identifiers were incorporated into the TCR beta cDNA libraries. Roughly 500,000 cDNA molecules were obtained per 1 to 10 million input T cells, so each molecule approximated one T cell. The same protocol used for the earlier healthy control dataset was applied to prepare and sequence the patient libraries. Samples belonging to the same batch were prepared together, multiplexed and sequenced on a shared HiSeq lane. The paper's data handling went like this. Raw barcoded reads were processed with MIGEC, and single-read molecular identifier groups were discarded before consensus assembly and CDR3 extraction. VDJtools was used for post-analysis of the clonotype tables, and diversity was normalized by down-sampling every dataset to the size of the smallest sample. In repertoire overlap clustering, CDR3 amino acid sequences, but not nucleotide sequences, were matched to correct batch-related cross-sample contamination. TCRdb redid the processing of the public reads, applying fastp at Q25 and MiXCR, and retained in-frame beta chains. Identical CDR3 proteins give one entry, which carries the most common genes and DNA. The V and J calls and clone size come from TCRdb's table, not from the authors' own analysis. For this sample the table gives 650,000 to 850,000 distinct CDR3 sequences, of which roughly 50% were detected only once. The top ten constitute under 6% of the sample.

The origin of this receptor is a girl aged 10-17 years with multiple sclerosis. The sample was blood. In this chain, TRBV6-6 is recombined with TRBJ2-1; a confident D gene designation cannot be given. The DNA is TGTGCCAGCAGCCTAAGCGATACCCCAAATGAGCAGTTCTTC. This encodes CASSLSDTPNEQFF.